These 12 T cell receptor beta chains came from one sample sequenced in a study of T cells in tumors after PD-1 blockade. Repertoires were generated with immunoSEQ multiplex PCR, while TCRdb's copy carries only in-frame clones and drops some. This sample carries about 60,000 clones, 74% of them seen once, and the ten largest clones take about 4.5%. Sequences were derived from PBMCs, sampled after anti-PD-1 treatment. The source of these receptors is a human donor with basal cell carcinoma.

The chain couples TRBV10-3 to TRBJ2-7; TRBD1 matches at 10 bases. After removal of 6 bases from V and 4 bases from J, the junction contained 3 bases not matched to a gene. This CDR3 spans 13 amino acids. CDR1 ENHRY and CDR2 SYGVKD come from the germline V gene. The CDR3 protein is CAIRGQGGYEQYF. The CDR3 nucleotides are TGTGCCATCAGAGGACAGGGGGGATACGAGCAGTACTTC.

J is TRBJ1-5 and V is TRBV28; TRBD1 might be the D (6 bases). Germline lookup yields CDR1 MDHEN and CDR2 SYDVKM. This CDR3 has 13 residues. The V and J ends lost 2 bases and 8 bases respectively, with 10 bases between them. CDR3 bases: TGTGCCAGCAGTTTAGGACAGCTGGAGCCCCAGCATTTT. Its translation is CASSLGQLEPQHF.

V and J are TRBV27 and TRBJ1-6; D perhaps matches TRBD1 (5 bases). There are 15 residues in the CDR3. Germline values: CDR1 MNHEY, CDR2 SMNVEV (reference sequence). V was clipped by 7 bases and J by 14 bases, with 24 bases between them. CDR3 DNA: TGTGCCAGCAACTCGATATCCGGGACGGTGCCCACCCTCCACTTT. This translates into CASNSISGTVPTLHF.

CDR3 residues: CASSWDNTEAFF. For the CDR3, the DNA is TGTGCCAGCAGCTGGGATAACACTGAAGCTTTCTTT. This chain connects TRBV5-4 to TRBJ1-1; D is unclear. The CDR3 extends over 12 amino acids. Germline V lookup: CDR1 SGHNT, CDR2 YYREEE (reference sequence). The V end was cut by 3 bases, the J end by 2 bases, with 5 bases between.

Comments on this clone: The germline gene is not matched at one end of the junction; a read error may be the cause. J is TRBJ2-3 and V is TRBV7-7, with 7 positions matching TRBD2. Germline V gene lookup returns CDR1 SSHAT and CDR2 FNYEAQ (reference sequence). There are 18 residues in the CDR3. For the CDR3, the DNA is TGTGCTAGCAGCCCCCAACCAGCGGGACCTTCTCGCACAGATACGCAGTATTTT. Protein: CASSPQPAGPSRTDTQYF.

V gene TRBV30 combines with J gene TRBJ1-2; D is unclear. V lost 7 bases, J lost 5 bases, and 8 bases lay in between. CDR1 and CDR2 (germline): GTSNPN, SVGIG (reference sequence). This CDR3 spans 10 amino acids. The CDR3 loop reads CASDVYGYTF. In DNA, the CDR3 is TGTGCCTCTGACGTATATGGCTACACCTTC.

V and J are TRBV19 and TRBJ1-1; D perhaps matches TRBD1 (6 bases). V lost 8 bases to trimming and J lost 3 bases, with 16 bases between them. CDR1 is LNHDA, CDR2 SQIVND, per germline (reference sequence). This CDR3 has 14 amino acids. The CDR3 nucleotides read TGTGCCAGTTTCGTACGAGGGGGGGACACTGAAGCTTTCTTT. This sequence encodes CASFVRGGDTEAFF.

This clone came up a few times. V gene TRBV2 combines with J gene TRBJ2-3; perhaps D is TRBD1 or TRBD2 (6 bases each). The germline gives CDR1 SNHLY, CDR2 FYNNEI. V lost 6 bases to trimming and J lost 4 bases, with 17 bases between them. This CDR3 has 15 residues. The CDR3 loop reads CASRKGGTTSDTQYF. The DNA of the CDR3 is TGTGCCAGCAGGAAAGGGGGGACAACCTCAGATACGCAGTATTTT.

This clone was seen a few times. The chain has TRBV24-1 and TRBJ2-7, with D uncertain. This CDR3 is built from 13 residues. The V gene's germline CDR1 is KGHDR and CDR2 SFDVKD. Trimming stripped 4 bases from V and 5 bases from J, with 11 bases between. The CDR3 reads CATSDPQSHEQYF. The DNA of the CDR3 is TGTGCCACCAGTGACCCACAGAGTCACGAGCAGTACTTC.

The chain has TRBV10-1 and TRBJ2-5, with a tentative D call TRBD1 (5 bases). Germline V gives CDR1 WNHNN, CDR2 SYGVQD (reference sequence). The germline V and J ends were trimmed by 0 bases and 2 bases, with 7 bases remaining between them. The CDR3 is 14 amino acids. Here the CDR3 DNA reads TGCGCCAGCAGTGAGTCTGCAGGGCAAGAGACCCAGTACTTC. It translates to CASSESAGQETQYF.

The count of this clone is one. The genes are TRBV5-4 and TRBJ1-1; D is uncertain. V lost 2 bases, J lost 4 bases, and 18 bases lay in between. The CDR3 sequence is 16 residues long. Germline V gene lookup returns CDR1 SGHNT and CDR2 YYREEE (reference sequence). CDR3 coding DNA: TGTGCCAGCAGCTTTTTCGGGCAGACGAGAGGCACTGAAGCTTTCTTT. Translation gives CASSFFGQTRGTEAFF.

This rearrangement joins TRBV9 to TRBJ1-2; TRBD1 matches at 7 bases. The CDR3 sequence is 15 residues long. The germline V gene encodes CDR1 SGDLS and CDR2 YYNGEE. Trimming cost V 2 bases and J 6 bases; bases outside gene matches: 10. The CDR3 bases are TGTGCCAGCAGCGTTAAGGGGGCGCGTGGAAATGGCTACACCTTC. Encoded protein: CASSVKGARGNGYTF.